This is a list of T cell receptor beta chains from one sample in a study of OX40 agonist ivuxolimab in advanced cancers. The assay was immunoSEQ multiplex PCR, and TCRdb's table has in-frame clones only and misses some. Of some 25,000 clones in the sample, about 77% were seen once. The sequenced sample was CD4+ or CD8+ T cells sorted from blood, obtained in a trial of the OX40 agonist ivuxolimab. All receptors derive from an adult with an advanced solid tumor such as melanoma, head and neck, liver or kidney cancer. Both conserved end residues are part of each CDR3. A D gene is named only where the DNA matches it firmly. Size is omitted from some rows. Given values are once, few, many or a class for expanded clones.

>TRBD2|TRBV27|TRBJ2-2|NA
CASGKYTGELFF
TGTGCGAGCGGGAAGTACACCGGGGAGCTGTTTTTT
>TRBD2|TRBV29-1|TRBJ2-1|few
CSGSGTNNEQFF
TGCAGCGGTAGCGGGACGAACAATGAGCAGTTCTTC
>NA|TRBV19|TRBJ2-7|large
CASSIPPTDEQYF
TGTGCCAGTAGTATACCTCCGACAGACGAGCAGTACTTC
>NA|TRBV6-1|TRBJ2-7|once
CASSLEAFSYEQYF
TGTGCCAGCAGTCTAGAAGCCTTCTCCTACGAGCAGTACTTC
>TRBD2|TRBV29-1|TRBJ2-2|NA
CSVEDGGRGELFF
TGCAGCGTTGAAGATGGCGGGAGGGGGGAGCTGTTTTTT
>NA|TRBV6-5|TRBJ2-3|NA
CASSSLLRADTQYF
TGTGCCAGCAGCTCTCTCCTTCGTGCAGATACGCAGTATTTT
>NA|TRBV11-2|TRBJ2-5|NA
CASSLGYQETQYF
TGTGCCAGCAGCTTAGGGTACCAAGAGACCCAGTACTTC
>NA|TRBV28|TRBJ2-2|few
CASSLITLNTGELFF
TGTGCCAGCAGTTTAATTACCCTGAACACCGGGGAGCTGTTTTTT
>TRBD1|TRBV7-9|TRBJ2-7|NA
CASSARDRGRDEQYF
TGTGCCAGCAGCGCGAGGGACAGGGGGCGCGACGAGCAGTACTTC
>NA|TRBV7-8|TRBJ2-3|NA
CASSLGGSDTQYF
TGTGCCAGCAGCTTAGGTGGGTCAGATACGCAGTATTTT
>NA|TRBV25-1|TRBJ2-7|NA
CASSYKDGTEQYF
TGTGCCAGCAGCTACAAAGACGGGACCGAGCAGTACTTC